This TCR beta chain was documented in a study of T cells in Graves' hyperthyroidism and ophthalmopathy. Study context: Peripheral blood was acquired at first diagnosis, ahead of any therapy whatsoever.

Study-level findings and limits: Most clonotypes expanded in thyroid above 0.001 were likewise present in blood.

The CDR3 extends over 15 amino acids. Deletions cut 3 bases from V and 6 bases from J, with 18 bases between. Germline V gene lookup returns CDR1 SEHNR and CDR2 FQNEAQ (reference sequence). This clonotype has just a few counts. Its antigen is currently unknown. Fresh peripheral blood, 10 ml, was the source of the PBMCs. From RNA transcripts, TCR beta CDR3 regions were amplified. A set of HTBI primers served as the primers for a first-round RT-PCR of the TCR CDR3. TCRdb processed the multiplex PCR reads anew with MiXCR; each CDR3 protein has one entry. The table shows hundreds of thousands of distinct CDR3 sequences, with approximately 14% occurring only once.

V and J are TRBV7-9 and TRBJ2-7; D perhaps matches TRBD1 (6 bases). Material for sequencing was blood. The TCR comes from a woman in her thirties or forties with Graves' ophthalmopathy. The CDR3 DNA reads as TGTGCCAGCAGCTTGCTCAACAGGGTGGGGATCGAGCAGTACTTC. It translates to CASSLLNRVGIEQYF.